This T cell receptor (beta chain) was recorded in a study of T cell responses to AZD1222 COVID-19 vaccine. The method was immunoSEQ multiplex PCR; TCRdb's version includes in-frame clones alone and lacks a portion of them. The sample holds approximately 110,000 clones, around 95% seen once. In its sample, this clone was seen once. Specimen: peripheral blood, collected on day 0 of AZD1222 vaccination. The receptor's source is an adult in good health.

DNA of the CDR3: TGTGCCAGCAGCATACCGGGACTAGCGGGGGGTCCTCCCGGGGGTGAGCAGTTCTTC. It translates to CASSIPGLAGGPPGGEQFF. The chain employs TRBV21-1 and TRBJ2-1; TRBD2 is the table's D call, not checked against the DNA. TRBV21-1 is described as a pseudogene. This CDR3 contains 19 residues.